The source of this TCR beta chain is a study of T-cell memory formation after mild COVID-19. The study, taken as a whole, reports: Researchers report contracting CD4+ clones mostly in CM and EM, with CD8+ clones in EMRA. The pre-infection memory compartment contained some responding clones, suggesting cross-reactive memory joined.

CDR1 and CDR2 (germline): SGDLS, YYNGEE. This CDR3 has 14 residues. V dropped 4 bases and J dropped 2; count of bases not matched to a gene: 3. The sample holds many counts of this clonotype. Antigen specificity is unknown. TCR alpha and TCR beta cDNA libraries carrying sample barcodes and UMIs came from 5'RACE with constant-segment primers. One entry per CDR3 protein results from TCRdb running MiXCR on the 5' RACE reads. The top ten clones hold roughly 2.3% of a sample with fewer than 250,000 distinct CDR3 sequences, around 20% of them seen once. This receptor was identified in an adult woman who had mild COVID-19 (a few samples of this study predate the infection). Cell type and time point are not known. The V gene is TRBV9, the J gene TRBJ2-7, with 10 bases aligning to TRBD2. The sequenced sample consisted of PBMCs or a T cell subset sorted from them (not recorded which). CDR3 coding DNA: TGTGCCAGCAGCAGCGGGACTAGCGCCTACGAGCAGTACTTC. Residues: CASSSGTSAYEQYF.